Listed below are T cell receptor beta chains from one sample, sequenced in a study of blood T cells in healthy people across ages. TCRdb itself ran the 5' RACE reads through MiXCR, one entry per CDR3 protein. The sample records 650,000 to 800,000 distinct CDR3 sequences, 40% to 50% being singletons. Sequencing was performed on blood. These receptors came from a man aged 60 to 69 in good health. The CDR3 runs from the conserved cysteine through the conserved F or W. A D gene is named only where the DNA matches it firmly. Size is stated for part of the rows, as once, few or many counts, or as a class when the clone is expanded.

clone size	D gene	CDR3 length	V gene	J gene	CDR3 protein	CDR3 DNA
few	NA	15	TRBV19	TRBJ1-2	CASSSRHRVGYGYTF	TGTGCCAGTAGTTCAAGACATCGGGTCGGCTATGGCTACACCTTC
few	TRBD2	14	TRBV6-6	TRBJ2-1	CASAGGSSYNEQFF	TGTGCCAGCGCGGGGGGGTCCTCCTACAATGAGCAGTTCTTC
once	TRBD2	15	TRBV20-1	TRBJ2-3	CSAYRTSGGTDTQYF	TGCAGTGCTTACCGGACTAGCGGGGGCACAGATACGCAGTATTTT
NA	TRBD1	15	TRBV6-2/TRBV6-3	TRBJ2-3	CASSYGGTGVNTQYF	TGTGCCAGCAGTTACGGGGGGACAGGTGTGAATACGCAGTATTTT
NA	NA	14	TRBV6-1	TRBJ2-1	CASDSIPLKNEQFF	TGTGCCAGCGATTCAATCCCCCTAAAAAATGAGCAGTTCTTC
few	NA	12	TRBV6-2/TRBV6-3	TRBJ2-3	CASSRNTDTQYF	TGTGCCAGCAGCCGCAACACAGATACGCAGTATTTT
many	NA	15	TRBV20-1	TRBJ2-1	CSARGRTSSYNEQFF	TGCAGTGCTAGGGGGCGGACCAGCTCCTACAATGAGCAGTTCTTC
few	TRBD1	18	TRBV7-9	TRBJ2-6	CASSPRTGYSSGANVLTF	TGTGCCAGCAGCCCTCGGACAGGGTATTCCTCTGGGGCCAACGTCCTGACTTTC
NA	NA	15	TRBV13	TRBJ2-1	CASTYLGGQYNEQFF	TGTGCCAGCACATACCTGGGGGGGCAATACAATGAGCAGTTCTTC
few	TRBD2	15	TRBV6-5	TRBJ2-1	CASSYRGAGGNEQFF	TGTGCCAGCAGTTACAGGGGCGCGGGAGGAAATGAGCAGTTCTTC
NA	TRBD2	17	TRBV27	TRBJ2-2	CASRRLAGGSNTGELFF	TGTGCCAGCAGGAGACTAGCGGGGGGGAGCAACACCGGGGAGCTGTTTTTT
NA	NA	19	TRBV7-6	TRBJ2-1	CASSLEFSGLQSSYNEQFF	TGTGCCAGCAGCTTAGAATTCTCTGGACTCCAGAGCTCCTACAATGAGCAGTTCTTC
NA	NA	15	TRBV6-2/TRBV6-3	TRBJ1-1	CAGKEEGTPRTEAFF	TGTGCCGGCAAAGAGGAAGGGACGCCGCGCACTGAAGCTTTCTTT
NA	NA	13	TRBV6-2/TRBV6-3	TRBJ2-7	CASSPTESYEQYF	TGTGCCAGCAGCCCGACGGAATCCTACGAGCAGTACTTC
NA	TRBD2	16	TRBV28	TRBJ2-5	CASSFLPSGGQETQYF	TGTGCCAGCAGTTTCCTCCCTAGCGGGGGCCAAGAGACCCAGTACTTC
NA	NA	16	TRBV7-8	TRBJ2-7	CASSLVSGGSVYEQYF	TGTGCCAGCAGCTTAGTTTCGGGGGGCTCGGTATACGAGCAGTACTTC
NA	TRBD1	15	TRBV20-1	TRBJ1-1	CSALSLGTGRAEAFF	TGCAGTGCTTTGAGCCTCGGGACAGGGAGAGCTGAAGCTTTCTTT
NA	NA	13	TRBV3-1	TRBJ2-5	CASSQARTKTQYF	TGTGCCAGCAGCCAAGCAAGGACCAAGACCCAGTACTTC
few	NA	16	TRBV14	TRBJ2-7	CASSPQKKGLWHEQYF	TGTGCCAGCAGCCCCCAAAAGAAGGGGTTGTGGCACGAGCAGTACTTC
NA	TRBD1	20	TRBV9	TRBJ1-4	CASSVARDSQPIATNEKLLF	TGTGCCAGCAGCGTAGCCCGGGACAGCCAGCCTATTGCAACTAATGAAAAACTGCTTTTT
NA	NA	16	TRBV10-3	TRBJ2-1	CAISAAGAGSYNEQFF	TGTGCCATCAGTGCGGCTGGAGCGGGTTCCTACAATGAGCAGTTCTTC
NA	NA	14	TRBV20-1	TRBJ1-1	CSANQGSGQPEAFF	TGCAGTGCAAACCAGGGGTCGGGGCAGCCTGAAGCTTTCTTT
NA	NA	19	TRBV7-2	TRBJ1-4	CASSPTLRGEALGREKLFF	TGTGCCAGCAGCCCCACCTTGCGGGGGGAAGCGCTCGGGAGGGAAAAACTGTTTTTT
NA	TRBD2	18	TRBV4-3	TRBJ2-3	CASSQGRGGRLDTDTQYF	TGCGCCAGCAGCCAAGGCCGGGGGGGGCGTCTGGACACAGATACGCAGTATTTT
NA	NA	12	TRBV30	TRBJ2-7	CAWSYAPYEQYF	TGTGCCTGGAGTTACGCACCCTACGAGCAGTACTTC
few	NA	14	TRBV6-2/TRBV6-3	TRBJ1-1	CASSYKVWNTEAFF	TGTGCCAGCAGTTATAAGGTGTGGAACACTGAAGCTTTCTTT
many	TRBD2	18	TRBV20-1	TRBJ2-5	CSAYSGLAGGLYQETQYF	TGCAGTGCTTACTCTGGACTAGCGGGGGGATTGTACCAAGAGACCCAGTACTTC
NA	NA	15	TRBV12-3/TRBV12-4	TRBJ1-5	CASSLGRVHNQPQHF	TGTGCCAGCAGTTTGGGCAGGGTTCACAATCAGCCCCAGCATTTT
few	TRBD1	14	TRBV20-1	TRBJ2-3	CSARGTGWSDTQYF	TGCAGTGCTAGGGGGACAGGGTGGTCAGATACGCAGTATTTT
NA	TRBD2	16	TRBV5-5	TRBJ2-7	CASSLLTTSETYEQYF	TGTGCCAGCAGCTTGTTGACAACTAGCGAGACCTACGAGCAGTACTTC
NA	TRBD2	15	TRBV7-8	TRBJ2-5	CASSSWEGGQETQYF	TGTGCCAGCAGCTCCTGGGAGGGAGGGCAAGAGACCCAGTACTTC
NA	NA	14	TRBV6-2/TRBV6-3	TRBJ2-7	CASCYRDTVYEQYF	TGTGCCAGCTGCTACCGGGACACTGTCTACGAGCAGTACTTC
once	NA	16	TRBV7-8	TRBJ1-5	CASSRRELPSKQPQHF	TGTGCCAGCAGTCGCCGAGAACTACCTAGCAAGCAGCCCCAGCATTTT
NA	NA	13	TRBV5-5	TRBJ1-2	CASSLEESRGYTF	TGTGCCAGCAGCTTGGAAGAAAGCCGGGGCTACACCTTC
NA	NA	16	TRBV6-1	TRBJ1-1	CASSGPSGIRGTEAFF	TGTGCCAGCAGTGGACCCTCGGGGATTAGGGGCACTGAAGCTTTCTTT
once	NA	12	TRBV10-3	TRBJ2-3	CAISESQDTQYF	TGTGCCATCAGTGAGTCTCAAGATACGCAGTATTTT
NA	TRBD1	13	TRBV6-5	TRBJ2-7	CATKDRVSYEQYF	TGTGCCACCAAGGACAGGGTCTCCTACGAGCAGTACTTC
few	NA	13	TRBV12-3/TRBV12-4	TRBJ2-7	CASRGPGAREQYF	TGTGCCAGCAGGGGCCCCGGGGCAAGGGAGCAGTACTTC
few	NA	15	TRBV7-2	TRBJ2-5	CASSLIGTWGETQYF	TGTGCCAGCAGCTTAATAGGCACATGGGGAGAGACCCAGTACTTC
NA	NA	15	TRBV4-1	TRBJ2-7	CASSQVKGMPYEQYF	TGCGCCAGCAGCCAAGTTAAGGGTATGCCCTACGAGCAGTACTTC
NA	NA	9	TRBV20-1	TRBJ1-6	CSAMAPLHF	TGCAGTGCTATGGCACCCCTCCACTTT
NA	TRBD1	16	TRBV18	TRBJ2-2	CASSPTQGANTGELFF	TGTGCCAGCTCACCCACACAGGGGGCAAACACCGGGGAGCTGTTTTTT
NA	TRBD1	14	TRBV2	TRBJ1-2	CASSVWGQGSGYTF	TGTGCCAGCAGTGTCTGGGGACAGGGATCTGGCTACACCTTC
NA	NA	14	TRBV6-5	TRBJ2-7	CASSPYGGRHEQYF	TGTGCCAGCAGTCCCTATGGCGGCAGGCACGAGCAGTACTTC
NA	NA	15	TRBV20-1	TRBJ1-5	CSAKAGAISNQPQHF	TGCAGTGCTAAAGCAGGGGCCATCTCCAATCAGCCCCAGCATTTT
many	NA	11	TRBV29-1	TRBJ2-1	CSVVERNEQFF	TGCAGCGTTGTGGAGCGCAATGAGCAGTTCTTC
NA	TRBD1	14	TRBV5-8	TRBJ2-1	CASSLYRGYNEQFF	TGTGCCAGCAGCTTGTACAGGGGCTACAATGAGCAGTTCTTC
few	NA	13	TRBV12-3/TRBV12-4	TRBJ1-4	CASSPVGREKLFF	TGTGCCAGCAGCCCCGTCGGGAGAGAAAAACTGTTTTTT
few	NA	15	TRBV12-3/TRBV12-4	TRBJ1-6	CASRSRSSYNSPLHF	TGTGCCAGCAGATCCAGGAGCTCCTATAATTCACCCCTCCACTTT
NA	NA	14	TRBV6-5	TRBJ2-1	CASSPYSSYNEQFF	TGTGCCAGCAGCCCATATAGCTCCTACAATGAGCAGTTCTTC
NA	NA	14	TRBV5-1	TRBJ1-2	CASSSRTDNYGYTF	TGCGCCAGCAGCTCTAGGACAGATAACTATGGCTACACCTTC
NA	TRBD1	12	TRBV28	TRBJ1-1	CASKTGGLEAFF	TGTGCCAGTAAGACAGGGGGCTTGGAAGCTTTCTTT
NA	NA	14	TRBV6-5	TRBJ2-7	CAGSSPGRAYEQYF	TGTGCCGGCAGTTCTCCGGGACGGGCCTACGAGCAGTACTTC
many	TRBD1	14	TRBV5-1	TRBJ2-7	CASSLGTGKGEQYF	TGCGCCAGCAGCTTGGGGACAGGAAAAGGCGAGCAGTACTTC